One and the same sample provided the 17 T cell receptor beta chains below, sequenced in a study of T cell responses to AZD1222 COVID-19 vaccine. Generated by immunoSEQ multiplex PCR, the TCRdb table keeps only in-frame clones and is missing some. This sample has under 150,000 clones; roughly nine tenths occur once, and the top ten carry about 2.5%. This specimen was peripheral blood, taken 28 days after the second AZD1222 dose. The origin of the receptors is an adult who received the AZD1222 COVID-19 vaccine.

The chain joins TRBV19 to TRBJ1-5, with D unresolved. The germline V and J ends were trimmed by 6 bases and 3 bases, with 9 bases remaining between them. Germline V gene sequence: CDR1 LNHDA, CDR2 SQIVND (reference sequence). The CDR3 sequence is 13 residues long. This chain's CDR3 is CASSRDINQPQHF. DNA of the CDR3: TGTGCCAGTAGCCGGGATATCAATCAGCCCCAGCATTTT.

This clone was recorded a few times. V usage is TRBV9 and J usage is TRBJ1-2; D remains ambiguous. CDR1 SGDLS and CDR2 YYNGEE come from the germline V gene. V was pared by 0 bases and J by 6 bases, with 9 bases between. This CDR3 comprises 13 residues. The CDR3 DNA follows: TGTGCCAGCAGCGTAGATGGACTCAATGGCTACACCTTC. Its translation is CASSVDGLNGYTF.

The gene calls are TRBV19 and TRBJ1-4; D is undetermined. The V and J ends lost 7 bases and 5 bases respectively, with 17 bases between them. This CDR3 spans 15 amino acids. CDR1 LNHDA and CDR2 SQIVND come from the germline V gene (reference sequence). The chain's CDR3 is CASNVIERPNEKLFF. CDR3 in DNA: TGTGCCAGTAATGTAATTGAACGCCCCAATGAAAAACTGTTTTTT.

The V and J genes are TRBV9 and TRBJ2-3; TRBD2 agrees at 9 bases. V gave up 4 bases and J gave up 5 bases; unmatched junction bases: 11. Germline V gene lookup returns CDR1 SGDLS and CDR2 YYNGEE. The CDR3 contains 16 residues. The CDR3 spells CASSPLAGGPIDTQYF. As DNA, the CDR3 is TGTGCCAGCAGCCCTCTGGCGGGGGGGCCTATAGATACGCAGTATTTT.

This clone has a single count. The chain links TRBV28 to TRBJ1-6; 10 bases map to TRBD1. This CDR3 contains 16 residues. Germline CDR1 reads MDHEN; CDR2 reads SYDVKM. The trim removed 7 bases at V and 1 base at J, leaving 4 bases unmatched. This CDR3 reads CASTTGGASYNSPLHF. The CDR3 DNA follows: TGTGCCAGCACGACAGGGGGCGCTTCCTATAATTCACCCCTCCACTTT. The whole variable domain, remainder taken from reference TRBV28 and TRBJ1-6, is DVKVTQSSRYLVKRTGEKVFLECVQDMDHENMFWYRQDPGLGLRLIYFSYDVKMKEKGDIPEGYSVSREKKERFSLILESASTNQTSMYLCASTTGGASYNSPLHFGNGTRLTVT.

The J gene is TRBJ1-1, the V gene TRBV19, with 10 bases lining up with TRBD1. Germline V gives CDR1 LNHDA, CDR2 SQIVND (reference sequence). With 5 bases clipped from V and 4 bases from J, the junction kept 10 bases outside the gene matches. The CDR3 extends over 16 amino acids. Here the CDR3 DNA reads TGTGCCAGTAGTCACACCGGGACAGGGGTGATCACTGAAGCTTTCTTT. Its translation is CASSHTGTGVITEAFF.

The chain uses TRBV9 and TRBJ1-1, with no clear D. The CDR3 loop spans 14 amino acids. Trimming removed 0 bases from V and 7 bases from J, with 13 bases in between. Germline loops: CDR1 SGDLS, CDR2 YYNGEE. The CDR3 reads CASSVGSVGSEAFF. CDR3 nucleotide sequence: TGTGCCAGCAGCGTAGGTTCAGTAGGGAGTGAAGCTTTCTTT.

V gene TRBV5-4 combines with J gene TRBJ1-2, with D perhaps matching TRBD1 (6 bases). This CDR3 has 12 amino acids. Trimming stripped 4 bases from V and 8 bases from J, with 12 bases between. The germline gives CDR1 SGHNT, CDR2 YYREEE (reference sequence). The CDR3 here is CASSLRGGGYTF. The CDR3 bases are TGTGCCAGCAGCCTGCGGGGGGGCGGCTACACCTTC.

V and J are TRBV6-5 and TRBJ1-3; 8 bases fit TRBD1. CDR1 MNHEY and CDR2 SVGAGI come from the germline V gene. This CDR3 spans 15 amino acids. V shed 0 bases and J 2 bases; nucleotides not matched to a gene: 0. CDR3 amino acids: CASSYSTGAGNTIYF. CDR3 DNA: TGTGCCAGCAGTTACTCGACAGGGGCTGGAAACACCATATATTTT.

The chain uses TRBV6-6 and TRBJ1-5; D gene uncertain. In germline, CDR1 is MNHNY, CDR2 SVGAGI (reference sequence). The CDR3 loop spans 13 amino acids. V dropped 5 bases and J dropped 0 bases, with 5 bases sitting between them. The CDR3 bases are TGTGCCAGCAGTCCCGATAGCAATCAGCCCCAGCATTTT. It yields the protein CASSPDSNQPQHF.

V usage is TRBV4-3 and J usage is TRBJ2-6; no clear D. Germline values: CDR1 LGHNA, CDR2 YSLEER. V lost 4 bases to trimming and J lost 0 bases, with 4 bases between them. This CDR3 has 14 residues. CDR3 loop: CASSPASGANVLTF. The CDR3 region has the DNA TGCGCCAGCAGCCCAGCCTCTGGGGCCAACGTCCTGACTTTC.

This chain connects TRBV5-4 to TRBJ1-4, with TRBD1 matching over 10 bases. Germline V gene data show CDR1 as SGHNT and CDR2 as YYREEE (reference sequence). V was clipped by 2 bases and J by 1 base; unmatched bases: 5. The length of the CDR3 is 17 residues. The CDR3 sequence: CASSFKTGGRTNEKLFF. The CDR3 DNA follows: TGTGCCAGCAGCTTTAAGACAGGGGGCCGAACTAATGAAAAACTGTTTTTT.

The V and J genes are TRBV18 and TRBJ1-2, with D unclear. Deletions cut 3 bases from V and 9 bases from J, with 17 bases between. This CDR3 comprises 14 residues. Per germline, CDR1 KGHSH and CDR2 LQKENI. The CDR3 region is CASSPIKDGGSYTF. The CDR3 DNA reads as TGTGCCAGCTCACCGATCAAGGACGGCGGGAGCTACACCTTC.

In DNA form, the CDR3 reads TGTGCCAGCAGCCCTTCCCGGGACAGAAATGAGGATGAGCAGTTCTTC. As protein: CASSPSRDRNEDEQFF. The genes are TRBV11-3 and TRBJ2-1, with 7 bases matching TRBD1. Trimming cost V 5 bases and J 8 bases; bases outside gene matches: 15. The germline V gene encodes CDR1 SGHNT and CDR2 YENEEA. The CDR3 is 16 residues long.

This chain connects TRBV7-9 to TRBJ1-4; 7 nucleotides agree with TRBD1. The V and J ends lost 2 bases and 6 bases, in that order; junction bases with no gene match: 9. This CDR3 is built from 16 residues. CDR1 SEHNR and CDR2 FQNEAQ come from the germline V gene (reference sequence). The CDR3 region has the DNA TGTGCCAGCAGCTTAAATGATGCAGGGGGGGATGAAAAACTGTTTTTT. It yields the protein CASSLNDAGGDEKLFF.

The chain is built from TRBV7-9 and TRBJ2-1; 10 positions match TRBD1. The CDR3 runs 15 residues. V lost 2 bases and J lost 4; bases outside the gene matches: 2. The germline CDR1 and CDR2 sequences are SEHNR and FQNEAQ (reference sequence). The CDR3 DNA is TGTGCCAGCAGCTTACTGGGACAGGGGTACAATGAGCAGTTCTTC. Translating it yields CASSLLGQGYNEQFF.

V gene TRBV14 combines with J gene TRBJ1-4; D uncertain. Germline CDR1 SGHDN, CDR2 FVKESK. The CDR3 is 14 amino acids. V was pared by 2 bases and J by 2 bases, with 6 bases between. DNA for the CDR3: TGTGCCAGCAGCCAAAGGAGTACTAATGAAAAACTGTTTTTT. Translated, it gives CASSQRSTNEKLFF.